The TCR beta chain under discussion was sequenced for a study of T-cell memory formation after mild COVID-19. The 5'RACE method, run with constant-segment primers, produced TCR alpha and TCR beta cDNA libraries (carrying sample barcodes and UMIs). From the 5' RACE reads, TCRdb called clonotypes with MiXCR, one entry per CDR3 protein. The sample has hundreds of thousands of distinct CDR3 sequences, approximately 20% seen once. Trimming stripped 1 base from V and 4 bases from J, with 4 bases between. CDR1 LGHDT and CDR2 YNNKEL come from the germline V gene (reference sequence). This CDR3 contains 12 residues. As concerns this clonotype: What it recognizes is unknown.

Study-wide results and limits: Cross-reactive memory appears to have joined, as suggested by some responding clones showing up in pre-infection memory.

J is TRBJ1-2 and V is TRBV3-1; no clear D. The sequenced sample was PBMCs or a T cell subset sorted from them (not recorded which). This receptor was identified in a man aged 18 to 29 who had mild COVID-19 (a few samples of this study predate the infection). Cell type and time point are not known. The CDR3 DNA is TGTGCCAGCAGCCAAGTCAGCTATGGCTACACCTTC. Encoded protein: CASSQVSYGYTF.